The clone carrying this TCR beta chain was picked up many times. Its specificity is not known. This specimen comes from a study of T-cell reconstitution after alpha-beta-depleted transplantation in children. Study observations and caveats: Some patients' high day-60 TCRbeta diversity was attributed to recipient cells surviving conditioning. Approximately two months post-transplant, alpha-beta T cells reportedly originated from several hundred expanded graft clones. By one year post-transplant, T-cell counts and diversity largely arose from T cells that were newly produced.

V lost 6 bases and J lost 1, with 17 bases in between. The CDR3 length is 16 residues. Preparation of the TCRbeta library used unique molecular identifiers. Each CDR3 protein gets one entry after TCRdb re-called the PCR reads with MiXCR. The sample contains hundreds of thousands of distinct CDR3 sequences, 13% of which appear only once. The rearrangement links TRBV12-3 or TRBV12-4 to TRBJ2-3; a weak D match, TRBD2 (6 bases). The sequence was obtained from a girl aged 2 to 9 with congenital amegakaryocytic thrombocytopenia, due to receive a stem cell transplant. The input for sequencing was PBMCs, taken before TCRalphabeta/CD19-depleted stem cell transplant. This CDR3 is CASSLGGDSRTDTQYF. The CDR3 region has the DNA TGTGCCAGCAGCTTGGGGGGAGATTCGCGCACAGATACGCAGTATTTT.